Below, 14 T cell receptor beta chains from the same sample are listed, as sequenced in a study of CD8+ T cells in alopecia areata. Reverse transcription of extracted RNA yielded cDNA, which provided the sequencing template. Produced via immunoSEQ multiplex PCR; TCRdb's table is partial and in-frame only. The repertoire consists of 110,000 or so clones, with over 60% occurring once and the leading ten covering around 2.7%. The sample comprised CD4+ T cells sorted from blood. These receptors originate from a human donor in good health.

The CDR3 protein is CASSETGTGGRNEQFF. The CDR3 bases are TGTGCCAGCAGCGAAACCGGGACAGGGGGTCGCAATGAGCAGTTCTTC. V is TRBV9 and J is TRBJ2-1, with TRBD1 matching over 11 bases. This CDR3 comprises 16 residues. CDR1 is SGDLS, CDR2 YYNGEE, per germline. V gave up 3 bases and J gave up 6 bases; unmatched junction bases: 8. The complete variable domain, with remaining parts taken from reference TRBV9 and TRBJ2-1, reads DSGVTQTPKHLITATGQRVTLRCSPRSGDLSVYWYQQSLDQGLQFLIQYYNGEERAKGNILERFSAQQFPDLHSELNLSSLELGDSALYFCASSETGTGGRNEQFFGPGTRLTVL.

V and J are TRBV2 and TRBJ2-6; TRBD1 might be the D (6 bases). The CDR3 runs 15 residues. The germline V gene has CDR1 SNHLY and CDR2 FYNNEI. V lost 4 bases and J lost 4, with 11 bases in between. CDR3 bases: TGTGCCAGCAGTGCCTCAGGGGCAGGGGCCAACGTCCTGACTTTC. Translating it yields CASSASGAGANVLTF.

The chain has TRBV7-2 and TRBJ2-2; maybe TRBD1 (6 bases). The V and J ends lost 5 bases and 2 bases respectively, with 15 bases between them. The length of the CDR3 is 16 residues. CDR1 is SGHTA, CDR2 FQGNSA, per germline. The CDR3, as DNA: TGTGCCAGCAGCCTCCCGACAGGCCTAAACACCGGGGAGCTGTTTTTT. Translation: CASSLPTGLNTGELFF.

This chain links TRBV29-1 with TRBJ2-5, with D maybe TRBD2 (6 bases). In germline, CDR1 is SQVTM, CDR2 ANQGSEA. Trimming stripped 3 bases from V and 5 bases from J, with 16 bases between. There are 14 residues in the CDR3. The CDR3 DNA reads TGCAGCGTTGAGGTGGGGAGGCGGCAGGAGACCCAGTACTTC. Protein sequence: CSVEVGRRQETQYF. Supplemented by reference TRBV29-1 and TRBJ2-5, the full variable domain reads SAVISQKPSRDICQRGTSLTIQCQVDSQVTMMFWYRQQPGQSLTLIATANQGSEATYESGFVIDKFPISRPNLTFSTLTVSNMSPEDSSIYLCSVEVGRRQETQYFGPGTRLLVL.

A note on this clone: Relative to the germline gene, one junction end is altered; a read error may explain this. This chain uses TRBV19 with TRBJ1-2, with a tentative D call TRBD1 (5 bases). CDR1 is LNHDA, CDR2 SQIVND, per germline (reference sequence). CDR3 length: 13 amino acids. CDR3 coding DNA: TGTGCCAGTAGTCCACGGGGCCCCTATGGCTGCACCTTC. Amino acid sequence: CASSPRGPYGCTF.

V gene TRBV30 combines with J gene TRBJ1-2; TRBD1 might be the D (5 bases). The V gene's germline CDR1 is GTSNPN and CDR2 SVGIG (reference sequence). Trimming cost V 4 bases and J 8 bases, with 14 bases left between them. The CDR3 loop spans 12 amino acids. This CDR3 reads CAWTGEVGGYTF. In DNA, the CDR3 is TGTGCCTGGACGGGGGAGGTTGGAGGCTACACCTTC.

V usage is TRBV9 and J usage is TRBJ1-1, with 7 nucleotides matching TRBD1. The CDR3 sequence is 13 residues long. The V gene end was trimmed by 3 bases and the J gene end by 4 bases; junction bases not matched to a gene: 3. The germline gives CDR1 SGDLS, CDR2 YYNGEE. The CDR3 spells CASSADRATEAFF. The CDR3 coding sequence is TGTGCCAGCAGCGCCGACAGGGCCACTGAAGCTTTCTTT.

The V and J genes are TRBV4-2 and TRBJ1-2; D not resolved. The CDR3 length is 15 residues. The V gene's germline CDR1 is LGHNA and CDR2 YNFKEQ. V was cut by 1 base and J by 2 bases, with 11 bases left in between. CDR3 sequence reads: CASSQVGEGNYGYTF. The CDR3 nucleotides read TGTGCCAGCAGCCAAGTCGGGGAAGGGAACTATGGCTACACCTTC.

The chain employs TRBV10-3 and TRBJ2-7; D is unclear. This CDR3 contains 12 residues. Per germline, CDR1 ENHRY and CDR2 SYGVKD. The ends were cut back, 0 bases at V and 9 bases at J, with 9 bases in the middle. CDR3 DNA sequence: TGTGCCATCAGTGAGTCGGCAGGTCGGCAGTACTTC. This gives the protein CAISESAGRQYF.

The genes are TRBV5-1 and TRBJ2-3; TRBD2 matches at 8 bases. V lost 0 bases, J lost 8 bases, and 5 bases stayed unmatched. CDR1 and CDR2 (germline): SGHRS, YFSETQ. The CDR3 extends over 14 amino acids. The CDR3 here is CASSLEASGRTQYF. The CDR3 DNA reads TGCGCCAGCAGCTTGGAGGCTAGCGGGCGTACGCAGTATTTT.

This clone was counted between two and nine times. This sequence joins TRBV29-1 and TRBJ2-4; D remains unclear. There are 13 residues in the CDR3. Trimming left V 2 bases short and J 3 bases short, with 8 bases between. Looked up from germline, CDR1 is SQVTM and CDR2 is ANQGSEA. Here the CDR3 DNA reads TGCAGCGTTGAAAGAGGTGGCAAAAACATTCAGTACTTC. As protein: CSVERGGKNIQYF.

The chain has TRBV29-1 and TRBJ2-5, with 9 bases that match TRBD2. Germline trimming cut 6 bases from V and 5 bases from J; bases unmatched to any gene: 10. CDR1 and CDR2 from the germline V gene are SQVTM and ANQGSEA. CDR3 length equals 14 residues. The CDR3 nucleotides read TGCAGCGTCGTGCGGGGAGCGGGGGGCGAGACCCAGTACTTC. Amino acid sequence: CSVVRGAGGETQYF.

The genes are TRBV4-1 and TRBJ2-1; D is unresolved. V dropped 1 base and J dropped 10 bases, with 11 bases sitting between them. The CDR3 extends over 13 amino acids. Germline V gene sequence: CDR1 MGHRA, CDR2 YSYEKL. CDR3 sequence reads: CASSQVGLGEQFF. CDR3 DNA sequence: TGCGCCAGCAGCCAAGTTGGGTTAGGAGAGCAGTTCTTC.

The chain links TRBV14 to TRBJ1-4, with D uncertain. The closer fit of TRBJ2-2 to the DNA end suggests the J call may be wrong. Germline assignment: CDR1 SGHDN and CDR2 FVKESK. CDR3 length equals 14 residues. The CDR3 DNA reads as TGTGCCAGCAGCCAAGGAGCCAGTGGGCAGGAGCTGTTTTTT. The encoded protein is CASSQGASGQELFF.